This T cell receptor (beta chain) was retrieved from a study of blood T cells in healthy people across ages. Study-wide results and caveats: The fall in TCR beta diversity per million T cells was roughly linear with age. Unknown CMV status may confound age-related changes in expanded clones.

A J-beta primer mix and a sample-barcoded 5' primer were used in a second PCR of roughly 6 to 11 cycles. A single record per CDR3 protein comes from TCRdb applying MiXCR to the 5' RACE reads. In the table there are 730,000 or so distinct CDR3 sequences, around 40% of which are singletons. CDR3 length equals 14 residues. V shed 2 bases and J shed 2 bases, with 8 bases lying between them. Germline values: CDR1 LGHNA, CDR2 YNFKEQ. Worth noting for this clonotype: The target antigen is unknown.

Peripheral blood from each donor was collected in a volume of about 9.9 milliliters. Samples each had at least 5.5 micrograms of total RNA extracted. The chain links TRBV4-2 to TRBJ2-3; D is unclear. The receptor's source is a woman aged 60-70 years in good health. Sequenced sample: blood. CDR3 sequence reads: CASSQRTLTDTQYF. In DNA, the CDR3 is TGTGCCAGCAGCCAACGGACCCTCACAGATACGCAGTATTTT.